This T cell receptor (beta chain) stems from a study of T-cell reconstitution after alpha-beta-depleted transplantation in children. A library of TCRbeta sequences, prepared with unique molecular identifiers, was generated. TCRdb independently ran MiXCR on the PCR reads; one entry per CDR3 protein. The data show approximately 200,000 distinct CDR3 sequences, about 14% seen once. There are 14 residues in the CDR3. V gave up 2 bases and J gave up 5 bases; unmatched junction bases: 5. Germline CDR1 SGHRS, CDR2 YFSETQ. This clonotype was recorded many times. Sequences were derived from PBMCs from the stem cell graft donor, sampled from the stem cell graft. V gene TRBV5-1 combines with J gene TRBJ2-5; 8 bases line up with TRBD2. This clonotype was sampled from a human donor who donated a stem cell graft to a child with acute lymphoblastic leukemia. CDR3 nucleotide sequence: TGCGCCAGCAGCTTTACCGGGAGGGCCGAGACCCAGTACTTC. This encodes CASSFTGRAETQYF.